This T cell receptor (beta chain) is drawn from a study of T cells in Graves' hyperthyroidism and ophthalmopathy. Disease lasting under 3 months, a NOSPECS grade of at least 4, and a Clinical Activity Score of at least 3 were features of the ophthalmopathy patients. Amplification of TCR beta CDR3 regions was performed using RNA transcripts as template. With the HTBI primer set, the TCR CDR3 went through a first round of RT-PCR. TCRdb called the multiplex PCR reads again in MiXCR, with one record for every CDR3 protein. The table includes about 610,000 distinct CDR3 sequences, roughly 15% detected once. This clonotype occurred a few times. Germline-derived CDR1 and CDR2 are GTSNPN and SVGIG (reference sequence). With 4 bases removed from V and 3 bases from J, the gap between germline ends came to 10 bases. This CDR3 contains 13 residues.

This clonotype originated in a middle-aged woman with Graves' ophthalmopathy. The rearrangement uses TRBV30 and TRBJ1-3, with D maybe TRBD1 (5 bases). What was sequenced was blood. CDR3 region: CAWTPGGGNTIYF. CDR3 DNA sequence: TGTGCCTGGACCCCCGGGGGTGGAAACACCATATATTTT.